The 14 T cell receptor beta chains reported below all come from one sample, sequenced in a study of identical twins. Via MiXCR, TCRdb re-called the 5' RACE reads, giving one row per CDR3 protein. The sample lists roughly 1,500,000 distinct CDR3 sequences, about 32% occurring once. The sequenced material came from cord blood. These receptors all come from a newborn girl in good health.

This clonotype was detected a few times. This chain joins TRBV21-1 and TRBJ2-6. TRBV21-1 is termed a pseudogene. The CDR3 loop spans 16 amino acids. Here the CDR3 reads CASSKLELSGANVLTF. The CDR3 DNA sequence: TGTGCCAGCAGCAAACTGGAACTCTCTGGGGCCAACGTCCTGACTTTC.

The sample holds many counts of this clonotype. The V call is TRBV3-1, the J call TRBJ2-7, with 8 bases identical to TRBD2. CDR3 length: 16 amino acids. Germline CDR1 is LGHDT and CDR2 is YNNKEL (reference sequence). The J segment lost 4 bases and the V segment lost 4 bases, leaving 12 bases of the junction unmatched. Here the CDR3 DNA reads TGTGCCAGCAGCCGGAAAGGACTAGCAACTTCTTACGAGCAGTACTTC. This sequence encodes CASSRKGLATSYEQYF.

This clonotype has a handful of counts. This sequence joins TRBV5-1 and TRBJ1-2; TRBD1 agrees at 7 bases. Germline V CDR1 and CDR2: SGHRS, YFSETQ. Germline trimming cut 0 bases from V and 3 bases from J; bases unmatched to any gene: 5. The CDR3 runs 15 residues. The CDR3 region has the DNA TGCGCCAGCAGCTTGGGACAGGGATGGGACTATGGCTACACCTTC. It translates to CASSLGQGWDYGYTF.

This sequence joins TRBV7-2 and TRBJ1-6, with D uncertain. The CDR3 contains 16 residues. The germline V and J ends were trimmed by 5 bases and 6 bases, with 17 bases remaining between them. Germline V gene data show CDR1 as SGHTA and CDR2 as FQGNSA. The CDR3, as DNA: TGTGCCAGCAGCCCCGGGTCGCTTGCCCCTAATTCACCCCTCCACTTT. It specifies CASSPGSLAPNSPLHF. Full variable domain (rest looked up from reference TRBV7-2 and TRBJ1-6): GAGVSQSPSNKVTEKGKDVELRCDPISGHTALYWYRQSLGQGLEFLIYFQGNSAPDKSGLPSDRFSAERTGGSVSTLTIQRTQQEDSAVYLCASSPGSLAPNSPLHFGNGTRLTVT.

In nucleotides, the CDR3 is TGTGCCAGCAGCCACCTGAAGGGGTACGGCAAAAACATTCAGTACTTC. Its protein product is CASSHLKGYGKNIQYF. The rearrangement joins TRBV11-2 to TRBJ2-4, with D possibly being TRBD1 (5 bases). Germline CDR1 reads SGHAT; CDR2 reads FQNNGV. The CDR3 sequence is 16 residues long. V lost 5 bases and J lost 3, with 17 bases in between. Combining the CDR3 with reference TRBV11-2 and TRBJ2-4 gives the whole variable domain EAGVAQSPRYKIIEKRQSVAFWCNPISGHATLYWYQQILGQGPKLLIQFQNNGVVDDSQLPKDRFSAERLKGVDSTLKIQPAKLEDSAVYLCASSHLKGYGKNIQYFGAGTRLSVL.

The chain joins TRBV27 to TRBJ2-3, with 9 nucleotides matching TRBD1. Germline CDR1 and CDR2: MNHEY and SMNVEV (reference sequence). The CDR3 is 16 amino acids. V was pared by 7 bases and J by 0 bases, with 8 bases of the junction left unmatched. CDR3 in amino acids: CASTGDTGGSTDTQYF. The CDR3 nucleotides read TGTGCCAGCACCGGAGATACAGGGGGCAGCACAGATACGCAGTATTTT.

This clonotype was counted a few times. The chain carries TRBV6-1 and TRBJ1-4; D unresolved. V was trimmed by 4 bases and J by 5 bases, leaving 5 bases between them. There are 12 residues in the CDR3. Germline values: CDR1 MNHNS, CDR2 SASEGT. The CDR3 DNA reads TGTGCCAGCAGTGCTCTCAATGAAAAACTGTTTTTT. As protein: CASSALNEKLFF.

This chain's CDR3 is CASSPMGGTYEQYF. DNA for the CDR3: TGTGCCAGCAGCCCCATGGGGGGAACCTACGAGCAGTACTTC. V is TRBV7-2 and J is TRBJ2-7, with D possibly matching TRBD2 (6 bases). The V gene's germline CDR1 is SGHTA and CDR2 FQGNSA. Between the trimmed V and J ends, which lost 5 bases and 2 bases, there was a span of 13 bases. The CDR3 sequence is 14 residues long.

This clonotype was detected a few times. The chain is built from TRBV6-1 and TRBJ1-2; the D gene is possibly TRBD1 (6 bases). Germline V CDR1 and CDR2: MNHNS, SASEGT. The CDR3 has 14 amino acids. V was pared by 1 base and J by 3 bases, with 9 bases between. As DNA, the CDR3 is TGTGCCAGCAGTGAAGACAGGGCAGACTATGGCTACACCTTC. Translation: CASSEDRADYGYTF.

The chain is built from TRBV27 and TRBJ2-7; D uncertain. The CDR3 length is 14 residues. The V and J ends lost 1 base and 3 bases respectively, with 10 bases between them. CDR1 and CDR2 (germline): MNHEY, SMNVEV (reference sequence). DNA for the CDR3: TGTGCCAGCAGTTTATACTCGGATCACTACGAGCAGTACTTC. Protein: CASSLYSDHYEQYF.

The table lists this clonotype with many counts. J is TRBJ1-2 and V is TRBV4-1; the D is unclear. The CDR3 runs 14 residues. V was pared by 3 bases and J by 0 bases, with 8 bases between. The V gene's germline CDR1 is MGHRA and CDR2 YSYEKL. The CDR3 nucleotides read TGCGCCAGCAGCCACTCGATAGCTAACTATGGCTACACCTTC. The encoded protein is CASSHSIANYGYTF.

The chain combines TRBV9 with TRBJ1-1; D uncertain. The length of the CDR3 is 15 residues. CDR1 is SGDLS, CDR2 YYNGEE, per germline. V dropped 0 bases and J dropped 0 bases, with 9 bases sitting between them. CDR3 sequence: CASSVGPDLNTEAFF. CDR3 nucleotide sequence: TGTGCCAGCAGCGTAGGGCCGGATTTGAACACTGAAGCTTTCTTT.

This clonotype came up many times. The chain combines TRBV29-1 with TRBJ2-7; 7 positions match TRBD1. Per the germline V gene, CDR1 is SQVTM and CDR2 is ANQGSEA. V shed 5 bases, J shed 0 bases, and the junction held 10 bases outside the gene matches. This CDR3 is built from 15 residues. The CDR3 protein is CSVISRTGPSYEQYF. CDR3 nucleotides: TGCAGCGTTATCTCAAGGACAGGTCCCTCCTACGAGCAGTACTTC.

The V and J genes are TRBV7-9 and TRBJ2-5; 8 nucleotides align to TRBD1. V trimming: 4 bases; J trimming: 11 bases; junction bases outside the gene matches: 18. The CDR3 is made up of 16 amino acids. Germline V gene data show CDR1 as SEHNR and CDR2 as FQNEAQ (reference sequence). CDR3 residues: CASSWTGRVSYNEQYF. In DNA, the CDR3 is TGTGCCAGCAGCTGGACAGGGCGGGTGTCCTACAATGAGCAGTACTTC.